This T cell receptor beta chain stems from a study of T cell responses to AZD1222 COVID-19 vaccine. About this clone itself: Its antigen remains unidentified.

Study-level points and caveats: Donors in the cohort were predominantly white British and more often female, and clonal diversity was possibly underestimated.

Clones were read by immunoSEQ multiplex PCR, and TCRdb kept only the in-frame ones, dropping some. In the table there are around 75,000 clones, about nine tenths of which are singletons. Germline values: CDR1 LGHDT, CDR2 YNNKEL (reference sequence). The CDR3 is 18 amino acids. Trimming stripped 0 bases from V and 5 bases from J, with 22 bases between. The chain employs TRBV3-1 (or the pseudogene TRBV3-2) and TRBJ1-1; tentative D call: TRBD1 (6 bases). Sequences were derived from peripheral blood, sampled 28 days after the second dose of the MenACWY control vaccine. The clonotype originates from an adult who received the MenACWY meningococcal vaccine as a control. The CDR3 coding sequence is TGTGCCAGCAGCCAAGAAGTTCTCCGGGGGGCTAAAGGAACTGAAGCTTTCTTT. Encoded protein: CASSQEVLRGAKGTEAFF.